The subject of this entry is one TCR beta chain. Its specificity is unknown. The data originate from a study of human T cells and chemical hapten exposure. The time point here: pre-sensitization, week 0. Noted treatment: therapeutic diphenylcyclopropenone sensitization with weekly scalp DPC. V lost 3 bases, J lost 8 bases, and 16 bases lay in between. This CDR3 spans 13 amino acids. Germline V gene data show CDR1 as SQVTM and CDR2 as ANQGSEA. Overall study findings and caveats: TCRs above 1 in 1000 frequency stayed constant with DPC sensitization.

TCRdb re-called the RACE reads through MiXCR, storing one row per CDR3 protein. The sample has 150,000 to 200,000 distinct CDR3 sequences, 30% seen once. The chain has TRBV29-1 and TRBJ1-2; D call uncertain. This clonotype was obtained from a woman in her 30s with alopecia areata. Some clones in this sample may be carry-over from other donors' samples. Sequences were derived from whole blood, sampled in connection with sensitization to the hapten diphenylcyclopropenone (DPC). The CDR3 sequence: CSVDSGEVGGYTF. The CDR3 coding sequence is TGCAGCGTTGATTCTGGGGAAGTGGGCGGCTACACCTTC. Variable domain in full (rest from reference TRBV29-1 and TRBJ1-2): SAVISQKPSRDICQRGTSLTIQCQVDSQVTMMFWYRQQPGQSLTLIATANQGSEATYESGFVIDKFPISRPNLTFSTLTVSNMSPEDSSIYLCSVDSGEVGGYTFGSGTRLTVV.